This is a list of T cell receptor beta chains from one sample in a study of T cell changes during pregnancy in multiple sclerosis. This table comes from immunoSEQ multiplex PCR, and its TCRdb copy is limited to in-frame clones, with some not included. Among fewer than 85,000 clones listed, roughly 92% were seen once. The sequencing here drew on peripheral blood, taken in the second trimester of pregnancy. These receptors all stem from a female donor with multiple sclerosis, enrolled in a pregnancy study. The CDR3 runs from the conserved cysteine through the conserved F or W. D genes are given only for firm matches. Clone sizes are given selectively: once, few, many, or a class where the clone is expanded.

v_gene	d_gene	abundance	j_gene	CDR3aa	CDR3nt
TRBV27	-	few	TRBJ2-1	CASSLAGRATEQFF	TGTGCCAGCAGTTTAGCAGGCAGGGCCACTGAGCAGTTCTTC
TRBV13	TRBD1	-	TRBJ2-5	CASSSRDRAPETQYF	TGTGCCAGCAGCTCCCGGGACAGGGCGCCGGAGACCCAGTACTTC
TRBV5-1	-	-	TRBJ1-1	CASSLGGPRGRQNTEAFF	TGCGCCAGCAGCTTGGGGGGGCCCCGGGGCAGGCAGAACACTGAAGCTTTCTTT
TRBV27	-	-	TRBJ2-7	CASSQLGDEQYF	TGTGCCAGCAGTCAACTAGGAGACGAGCAGTACTTC
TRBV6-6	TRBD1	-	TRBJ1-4	CASSSPDRLNEKLFF	TGTGCCAGCAGTTCCCCGGACAGGTTGAATGAAAAACTGTTTTTT
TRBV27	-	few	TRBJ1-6	CASGEGDSPLHF	TGTGCCTCTGGGGAGGGTGATTCACCCCTCCACTTT
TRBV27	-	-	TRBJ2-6	CASSLLSGANVLTF	TGTGCCAGCAGTCTCCTCTCTGGGGCCAACGTCCTGACTTTC
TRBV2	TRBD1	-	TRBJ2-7	CASSGGQDRYEQYF	TGTGCCAGCAGCGGCGGACAGGACCGCTACGAGCAGTACTTC
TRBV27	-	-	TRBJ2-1	CASKRSKAAYNEQFF	TGTGCCAGCAAGAGGAGTAAGGCGGCCTACAATGAGCAGTTCTTC
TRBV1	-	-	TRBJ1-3	CTSSLIDGHSGNTIYF	TGCACCAGCAGCCTAATAGACGGACACTCTGGAAACACCATATATTTT
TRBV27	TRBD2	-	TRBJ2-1	CASSLLSSGSYNEQFF	TGTGCCAGCAGTTTATTGTCTAGCGGCTCCTACAATGAGCAGTTCTTC
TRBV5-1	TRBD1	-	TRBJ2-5	CASSLPDRQETQYF	TGCGCCAGCAGCCTACCGGACAGGCAAGAGACCCAGTACTTC
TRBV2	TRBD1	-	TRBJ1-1	CASRSTGGAWAEAFF	TGTGCCAGCCGATCGACAGGGGGCGCATGGGCTGAAGCTTTCTTT
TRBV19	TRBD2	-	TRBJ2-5	CASSAVAGGAETQYF	TGTGCCAGTTCCGCCGTAGCGGGGGGGGCAGAGACCCAGTACTTC
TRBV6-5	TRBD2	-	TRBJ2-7	CASGESGGAPYEQYF	TGTGCCAGCGGGGAGAGCGGGGGGGCCCCCTACGAGCAGTACTTC
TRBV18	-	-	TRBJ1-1	CASSPSDREAFF	TGTGCCAGCTCACCCTCCGACAGGGAAGCTTTCTTT
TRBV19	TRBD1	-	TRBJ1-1	CASCTGQGATEAFF	TGTGCCAGTTGCACGGGACAGGGGGCGACTGAAGCTTTCTTT
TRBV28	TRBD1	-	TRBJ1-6	CASSIGQGASPLHF	TGTGCCAGCAGTATAGGACAGGGGGCTTCACCCCTCCACTTT
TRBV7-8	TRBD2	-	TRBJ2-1	CASSLVAGGDEQFF	TGTGCCAGCAGCTTAGTTGCGGGAGGGGATGAGCAGTTCTTC
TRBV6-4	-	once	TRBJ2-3	CASRSGASTDTQYF	TGTGCCAGCAGGAGCGGTGCTAGCACAGATACGCAGTATTTT
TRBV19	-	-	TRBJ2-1	CATAPRERQHNEQFF	TGTGCCACCGCGCCGAGGGAGCGGCAACACAATGAGCAGTTCTTC
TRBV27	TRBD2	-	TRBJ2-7	CASSSIAGEGGVSSYEQYF	TGTGCCAGCAGTTCTATAGCGGGAGAGGGGGGAGTTAGCTCCTACGAGCAGTACTTC
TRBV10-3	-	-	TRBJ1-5	CAISTGSSGQPQHF	TGTGCCATCAGTACAGGGTCGTCGGGTCAGCCCCAGCATTTT
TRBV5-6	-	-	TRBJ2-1	CASSSPPGVNEQFF	TGTGCCAGCAGCTCCCCCCCAGGGGTCAATGAGCAGTTCTTC
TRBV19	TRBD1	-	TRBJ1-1	CASSVKGRGPEAFF	TGTGCCAGTAGTGTAAAAGGCAGGGGGCCTGAAGCTTTCTTT
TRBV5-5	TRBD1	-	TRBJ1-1	CASSLGPGQGNTEAFF	TGTGCCAGCAGCCTCGGACCAGGACAGGGGAACACTGAAGCTTTCTTT
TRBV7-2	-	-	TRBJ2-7	CASSRTAGLGYEQYF	TGTGCCAGCAGCCGGACAGCGGGACTCGGCTACGAGCAGTACTTC
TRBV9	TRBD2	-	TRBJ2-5	CASSATSGGAGETQYF	TGTGCCAGCAGCGCTACTAGCGGGGGGGCCGGAGAGACCCAGTACTTC
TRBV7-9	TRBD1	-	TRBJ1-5	CASSVGQAYNQPQHF	TGTGCCAGCAGCGTAGGACAGGCCTACAATCAGCCCCAGCATTTT
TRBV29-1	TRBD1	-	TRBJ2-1	CSVAQGVGYNEQFF	TGCAGCGTTGCCCAGGGGGTGGGCTACAATGAGCAGTTCTTC
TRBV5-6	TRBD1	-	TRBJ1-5	CASSLNRGQGEQPQHF	TGTGCCAGCAGCTTAAATAGGGGGCAGGGAGAGCAGCCCCAGCATTTT
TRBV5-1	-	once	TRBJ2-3	CASSLVSVGGTDTQYF	TGCGCCAGCAGCTTGGTCAGCGTTGGCGGAACAGATACGCAGTATTTT
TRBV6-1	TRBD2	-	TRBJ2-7	CASSALGTRVYEQYF	TGTGCCAGCAGTGCCCTCGGGACTAGAGTCTACGAGCAGTACTTC
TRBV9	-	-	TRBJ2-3	CASSPRLVGDTQYF	TGTGCCAGCAGCCCTCGTTTGGTCGGGGATACGCAGTATTTT
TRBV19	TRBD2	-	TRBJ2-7	CASGTSGSLDEQYF	TGTGCCAGTGGAACTAGCGGGAGTTTGGACGAGCAGTACTTC
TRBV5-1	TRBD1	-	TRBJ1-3	CANSHQAQGAAGNTIYF	TGCGCCAACAGCCACCAAGCGCAGGGGGCAGCTGGAAACACCATATATTTT